Below, one T cell receptor beta chain is given with its context. Its target is not known. As judged by recently defined diagnostic criteria, patients with Susac syndrome had definite or probable disease. Bulk CD8+ and CD4+ cells came from magnetic negative isolation; CD8+ TEMRA by FACS. The sample originates from a study of CD8 T cells in Susac syndrome. Overall study findings and caveats: Clonal expansion was missing from Susac syndrome CD4+ T cell repertoires.

Random hexamers were used to reverse transcribe the RNA input (about 0.5 to 1 ug). TCR beta CDR3 was amplified by immunoSEQ multiplex PCR. This amplification extended across 54 Vbeta and 13 Jbeta segments. MiXCR was run by TCRdb on the immunoSEQ multiplex PCR reads, yielding one entry per CDR3 protein. The repertoire holds around 230,000 distinct CDR3 sequences, with less than 96% as singletons. This sequence was found in a human donor with Susac syndrome. The sequenced sample was CD4+ T cells from PBMCs.

CDR3 nucleotides: TGCAGTGCTAGAGATCGGAGGCAGGGCGGGGATACTGAAGCTTTCTTT. Amino acid sequence: CSARDRRQGGDTEAFF. The rearrangement uses TRBV20-1 and TRBJ1-1, with a possible D match to TRBD1 (5 bases). Germline CDR1 reads DFQATT; CDR2 reads SNEGSKA (reference sequence). This CDR3 is 16 amino acids long. Trimming stripped 0 bases from V and 5 bases from J, with 19 bases between.